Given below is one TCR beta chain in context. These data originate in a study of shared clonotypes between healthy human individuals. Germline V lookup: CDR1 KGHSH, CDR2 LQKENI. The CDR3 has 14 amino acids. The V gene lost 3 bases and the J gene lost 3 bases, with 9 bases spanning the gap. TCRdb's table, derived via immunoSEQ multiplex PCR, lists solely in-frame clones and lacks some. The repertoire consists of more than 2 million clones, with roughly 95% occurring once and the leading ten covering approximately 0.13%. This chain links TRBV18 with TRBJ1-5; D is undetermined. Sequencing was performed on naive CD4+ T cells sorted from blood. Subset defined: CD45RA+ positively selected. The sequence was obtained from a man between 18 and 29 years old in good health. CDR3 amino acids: CASSPLGFNQPQHF. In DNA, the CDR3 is TGTGCCAGCTCACCCTTGGGGTTCAATCAGCCCCAGCATTTT.